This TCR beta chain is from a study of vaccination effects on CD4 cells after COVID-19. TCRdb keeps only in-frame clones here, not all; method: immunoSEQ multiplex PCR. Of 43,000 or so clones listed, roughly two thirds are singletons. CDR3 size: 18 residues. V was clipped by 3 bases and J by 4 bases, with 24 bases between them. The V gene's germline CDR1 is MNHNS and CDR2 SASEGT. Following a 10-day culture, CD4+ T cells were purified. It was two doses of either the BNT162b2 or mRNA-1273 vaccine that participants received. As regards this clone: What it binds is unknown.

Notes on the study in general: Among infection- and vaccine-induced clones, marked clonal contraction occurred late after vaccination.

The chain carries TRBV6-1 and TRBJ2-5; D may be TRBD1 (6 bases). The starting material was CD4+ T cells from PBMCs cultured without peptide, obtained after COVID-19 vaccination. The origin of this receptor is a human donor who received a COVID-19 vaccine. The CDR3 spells CASSDLVSGQIIRETQYF. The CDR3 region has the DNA TGTGCCAGCAGTGACTTAGTGTCCGGACAGATAATTAGAGAGACCCAGTACTTC.